One and the same sample provided the 19 T cell receptor beta chains below, sequenced in a study of human T cells and chemical hapten exposure. TCRdb redid the calling of the RACE reads with MiXCR, one entry per CDR3 protein. Counted here are about 360,000 distinct CDR3 sequences, around 7% occurring once; the ten biggest clones make up roughly 7.9%. Described time point: patch test 1, 2 weeks after DPC sensitization. The treatment was: therapeutic diphenylcyclopropenone sensitization with weekly scalp DPC. This material consisted of whole blood, taken in connection with sensitization to the hapten diphenylcyclopropenone (DPC). All receptors come from a woman under 30 with alopecia areata. Some clones in this sample may be carry-over from other donors' samples.

This clonotype was counted a few times. The chain is built from TRBV7-2 and TRBJ1-1; D gene uncertain. This CDR3 spans 13 amino acids. CDR1 SGHTA and CDR2 FQGNSA come from the germline V gene. The V gene lost 7 bases and the J gene lost 3 bases, with 12 bases spanning the gap. CDR3 region: CASTPYYDTEAFF. The CDR3 DNA is TGTGCCAGCACCCCTTATTACGACACTGAAGCTTTCTTT.

This clonotype was found many times. The chain has TRBV12-3 or TRBV12-4 and TRBJ2-1; D might be TRBD2 (6 bases). Trimming took off 4 bases at V and 3 bases at J, with 13 bases between the two ends. This CDR3 has 15 amino acids. CDR3 nucleotides: TGTGCCAGCAGTTCTCATAGCGGACTCTACAATGAGCAGTTCTTC. Its protein is CASSSHSGLYNEQFF.

In its sample, this clonotype was seen a few times. V is TRBV11-1 and J is TRBJ2-7, with 12 bases that match TRBD2. The CDR3 contains 17 residues. With 5 bases clipped from V and 2 bases from J, the junction kept 10 bases outside the gene matches. The germline V gene has CDR1 SGHAT and CDR2 FQDESV (reference sequence). In DNA, the CDR3 is TGTGCCAGCAGCCCTCGACTAGCGGGGGCCCTAGCCTACGAGCAGTACTTC. This sequence encodes CASSPRLAGALAYEQYF.

This clonotype was detected only a few times. The chain couples TRBV29-1 to TRBJ2-5; the D is unclear. CDR3 length: 12 residues. Trimming removed 2 bases from V and 4 bases from J, with 8 bases in between. CDR1 is SQVTM, CDR2 ANQGSEA, per germline. CDR3 DNA sequence: TGCAGCGTTGAAACGGGTGGAGAGACCCAGTACTTC. Its translation is CSVETGGETQYF.

This clonotype was observed many times. V and J are TRBV4-2 and TRBJ2-7; 9 nucleotides match TRBD1. The germline V gene has CDR1 LGHNA and CDR2 YNFKEQ. The length of the CDR3 is 13 residues. After removal of 7 bases from V and 5 bases from J, the junction contained 6 bases not matched to a gene. Here the CDR3 DNA reads TGTGCCAGCACAAGGGACAGGGAGAACGAGCAGTACTTC. Translating gives CASTRDRENEQYF.

At least ten counts were recorded for this clonotype. The genes are TRBV25-1 and TRBJ2-3; 8 bases fit TRBD2. Germline trimming cut 1 base from V and 1 base from J; bases unmatched to any gene: 4. Germline lookup yields CDR1 MGHDK and CDR2 SYGVNS. CDR3 size: 16 residues. CDR3: CASSESSSGGTDTQYF. CDR3 sequence (DNA): TGTGCCAGCAGTGAATCCAGTAGCGGGGGCACAGATACGCAGTATTTT.

This clonotype was seen repeatedly, ten times or more. This sequence joins TRBV14 and TRBJ2-3, with 8 bases that match TRBD2. This CDR3 region has 13 residues. Trimming removed 4 bases from V and 6 bases from J; junction bases left unmatched: 3. Looked up from germline, CDR1 is SGHDN and CDR2 is FVKESK. CDR3 protein: CASSLSGDDTQYF. The CDR3 DNA sequence: TGTGCCAGCAGCCTTAGCGGGGACGATACGCAGTATTTT.

This clonotype was found many times. The chain combines TRBV9 with TRBJ2-1; D may be TRBD2 (5 bases). This CDR3 contains 14 residues. With 2 bases removed from V and 7 bases from J, the gap between germline ends came to 13 bases. Germline V lookup: CDR1 SGDLS, CDR2 YYNGEE. The CDR3 nucleotides read TGTGCCAGCAGCGTCGAGGGTGCCGGGAATGAGCAGTTCTTC. Translation: CASSVEGAGNEQFF.

The chain uses TRBV4-2 and TRBJ1-5; TRBD1 is a possible D gene (6 bases). This CDR3 has 13 residues. V gave up 3 bases and J gave up 7 bases, with 10 bases separating them. Germline CDR1 reads LGHNA; CDR2 reads YNFKEQ. CDR3 loop: CASSQSGDQPQHF. CDR3 coding DNA: TGTGCCAGCAGCCAGTCAGGGGACCAGCCCCAGCATTTT.

This clonotype showed up many times. The V gene is TRBV9, the J gene TRBJ2-2; D remains unclear. Germline CDR1 SGDLS, CDR2 YYNGEE. The CDR3 runs 16 residues. Trimming left V 4 bases short and J 4 bases short, with 17 bases between. The CDR3 DNA follows: TGTGCCAGCAGCAACACCCCGGTGGCAGCCACCGGGGAGCTGTTTTTT. The encoded protein is CASSNTPVAATGELFF.

The sample holds a few counts of this clonotype. The chain links TRBV14 to TRBJ2-3, with a weak D call TRBD1 (6 bases). From germline, CDR1 is SGHDN and CDR2 FVKESK. The CDR3 spans 15 residues. V was trimmed by 1 base and J by 0 bases, leaving 8 bases between them. The CDR3 coding sequence is TGTGCCAGCAGCCAAGGGACAGTTAGCACAGATACGCAGTATTTT. Its translation is CASSQGTVSTDTQYF.

This clonotype appeared a few times. The rearrangement uses TRBV12-3 or TRBV12-4 and TRBJ2-2; D remains unclear. This CDR3 has 14 amino acids. V dropped 7 bases and J dropped 5 bases, with 14 bases sitting between them. As DNA, the CDR3 is TGTGCCAGCATATTAGGGCCCCCTACCGGGGAGCTGTTTTTT. Residues: CASILGPPTGELFF.

This clonotype was picked up many times. The chain recombines TRBV4-3 with TRBJ2-4; no clear D. The CDR3 is 15 residues long. The V gene's germline CDR1 is LGHNA and CDR2 YSLEER. Trimming removed 0 bases from V and 8 bases from J, with 14 bases in between. In DNA form, the CDR3 reads TGCGCCAGCAGCCAAGAGGACGACCCAAAAGACATTCAGTACTTC. Translated: CASSQEDDPKDIQYF.

This clonotype was found many times. J is TRBJ2-3 and V is TRBV20-1; D gene uncertain. Between the trimmed V and J ends, which lost 5 bases and 1 base, there was a span of 19 bases. The CDR3 runs 16 residues. From germline, CDR1 is DFQATT and CDR2 SNEGSKA (reference sequence). The CDR3 region has the DNA TGCAGTGCTCCCACGGCCACTGGACCCCGCACAGATACGCAGTATTTT. As protein: CSAPTATGPRTDTQYF.

This clonotype occurred many times. The chain carries TRBV12-3 or TRBV12-4 and TRBJ2-3, with 8 bases that match TRBD2. V shed 1 base and J 2 bases; nucleotides not matched to a gene: 2. This CDR3 is 15 amino acids long. DNA of the CDR3: TGTGCCAGCAGTTTAGTTAGCGGGGTCACAGATACGCAGTATTTT. Amino acid sequence: CASSLVSGVTDTQYF.

The genes are TRBV9 and TRBJ2-5; possible D gene TRBD2, 5 bases. Germline lookup yields CDR1 SGDLS and CDR2 YYNGEE. This CDR3 has 15 residues. Deletions cut 4 bases from V and 5 bases from J, with 18 bases between. The CDR3 DNA sequence: TGTGCCAGCAGCTCTCGGGGTAGTCCCATGGAGACCCAGTACTTC. It codes for CASSSRGSPMETQYF. The full variable domain, with the rest looked up from reference TRBV9 and TRBJ2-5, is DSGVTQTPKHLITATGQRVTLRCSPRSGDLSVYWYQQSLDQGLQFLIQYYNGEERAKGNILERFSAQQFPDLHSELNLSSLELGDSALYFCASSSRGSPMETQYFGPGTRLLVL.

This clonotype was seen a few times. V is TRBV12-3 or TRBV12-4 and J is TRBJ2-3, with D tentatively TRBD1 or TRBD2 (6 bases each). The CDR3 is 14 amino acids. V was shortened by 6 bases and J by 0 bases, with 10 bases between the two germline ends. Here the CDR3 DNA reads TGTGCCAGCAGGCGGGACACCAGCACAGATACGCAGTATTTT. Protein product: CASRRDTSTDTQYF.

This chain uses TRBV7-9 with TRBJ2-7; 7 positions match TRBD1. This CDR3 is built from 14 residues. J gave up 2 bases and V 5 bases, and 6 bases lay outside the gene matches. Germline V gene lookup returns CDR1 SEHNR and CDR2 FQNEAQ (reference sequence). CDR3 coding DNA: TGTGCCAGCAGCGCCCGGACAGGTCCCTACGAGCAGTACTTC. Residues: CASSARTGPYEQYF.

This clonotype was counted ten times or more. The gene calls are TRBV20-1 and TRBJ2-7; D may be TRBD1 or TRBD2 (5 bases each). The CDR3 has 18 residues. The germline V gene has CDR1 DFQATT and CDR2 SNEGSKA (reference sequence). The ends were cut back, 3 bases at V and 2 bases at J, with 26 bases in the middle. In DNA, the CDR3 is TGCAGTGCTAGCGATAAACTTTTATTGTGGGGGAACACCTACGAGCAGTACTTC. Its translation: CSASDKLLLWGNTYEQYF.